This T cell receptor beta chain was captured by sequencing in a study of cytomegalovirus exposure and HLA in healthy donors (TCRdb year 2017). Concerning the study at large: According to an earlier analysis of 587 of the donors, about 170 million T cells yielded roughly 100 million unique TCR beta sequences and less than 300 Gb of sequence data. Typing coverage varied by locus: roughly 620-630 donors for A, B, C, DRB1 and DQB1; roughly 560 for DQA1; approximately 570 for DPA1; around 450 for DPB1. Class I and class II HLA loci were covered by the typing at four-digit resolution. A later genetic analysis took genome-wide SNP genotypes for 398 of the 666 donors and used that subset as a discovery cohort. Among the approximately 400 genotyped donors, around 79% belonged to the genetic ancestry cluster associated with self-reported Caucasian donors. Donor age, sex, ethnicity and CMV serostatus were collected together with the repertoire data. In an earlier analysis of about 590 of the donors, high-throughput TCR beta sequencing was used to judge whether each TCR beta V gene segment behaved as functional or pseudogenic. The study profiled the T cell repertoires of hundreds of subjects by immunosequencing and related them to cytomegalovirus serostatus. In addition to the first cohort of hundreds of subjects, a separate validation cohort of 120 different subjects was used. To study patterns of TCR occurrence, a later analysis re-analyzed previously published TCR beta repertoires from 700 or so donors and added high-resolution HLA genotyping. An early release that covered roughly 600 HLA-typed donors contained about 290 gigabases of sequencing data and 65 million to 100 million unique TCR sequences. The later analysis used no new phenotypic data to find candidate immune exposures, relying instead on TCR beta sequences and their occurrence across donors. Because of strong linkage in the cohort, roughly five DR-DQ haplotypes were treated as single units for association and clustering. The aim of the study was to test whether cataloging public T cell receptors could identify signatures of past pathogen exposure. High-throughput TCR immunosequencing, statistical association of individual TCRs with disease status, and machine learning were combined to predict cytomegalovirus infection status. All discovery cohort repertoires had been generated using a single sequencing platform. On average, approximately 250,000 unique TCR beta nucleotide sequences were sequenced per donor among some 420 genotyped donors of the cohort, with roughly 18% of those sequences being non-productive.

With regard to this clone: The antigen it recognizes is unknown. One base away there is no much larger clone; base qualities are not given.

Library construction relied on the immunoSEQ multiplex PCR assay. For the multiplex PCR, a mixture combining 60 forward primers for TCR Vbeta segments and 13 reverse primers for TCR Jbeta segments was used. The CDR3 region of rearranged TCR beta genes was amplified from genomic DNA by a multiplex PCR assay. Amplified TCR beta libraries were sequenced as 87-base-pair reads on the Illumina HiSeq System. As for how the authors treated the data: In a later analysis, 70 million to 95 million unique TCR beta chains were counted across the roughly 610 repertoires, and roughly 11 million of these chains were shared by at least two donors. Raw reads were error-corrected and collapsed into unique sequences with a nearest-neighbor algorithm that merged closely related sequences to remove PCR and sequencing errors. V, D and J gene segments were assigned by aligning CDR3 sequences to IMGT reference sequences. For a sequence to be retained, at least a six-nucleotide match to both a V gene segment and a J gene segment was required. Rearrangements were classified as productive when the CDR3 lacked stop codons and remained in frame with V and J, and all other rearrangements were classified as non-productive. Following IMGT convention, CDR3 was defined as the stretch from the second conserved V-encoded cysteine to the conserved J-encoded phenylalanine. Sequences without an unambiguous match to a single V gene segment were excluded from the earlier analysis of 587 of the donors. In an earlier analysis of approximately 590 of the donors, a V segment was called functional when productive rearrangements were above 56.7%, and segregating when the standard deviation between donors exceeded 5%. To diagnose cytomegalovirus status from the catalog of TCR beta chain sequences, a statistical classification framework was built. A later analysis assigned V and J genes by comparing TCR nucleotide sequences with IMGT/GENE-DB human TR gene sequences. In a later analysis, CDR3 sequences and most-parsimonious VDJ recombination scenarios were assigned using the TCRdist pipeline. In a later analysis, every TCR beta chain was defined by the combination of its CDR3 amino acid sequence and its V-gene family, and reads without a unique V-gene family were dropped. In a later analysis, several hundred highly shared, low-generation-probability nucleotide sequences were removed to address suspected cross-contamination and a sequencing artifact. A later analysis calculated a clonal expansion index for each public chain from normalized within-repertoire ranks of inferred template counts. Generation probabilities in a later analysis came from a VDJ recombination model fitted to out-of-frame rearrangements, and those results were checked against IGoR. Hypergeometric tests were used in a later analysis to score TCR-TCR, TCR-HLA and TCR-CMV co-occurrence, with a repertoire-size bias correction applied to the TCR pairs. A later analysis estimated false discovery rates by permuting HLA or CMV assignments 20 times. In a later analysis, co-occurring TCRs were grouped with DBSCAN, and TCRdist sequence similarity was added when clustering was performed within HLA-allele-positive subsets. Repertoires with fewer than 30,000 or more than 120,000 public chains were left out of co-occurrence clustering, as were five repertoires with anomalous nucleotide sharing. Sourced from immuneACCESS, this table was stored by TCRdb with only in-frame sequences that have V and J called. A share of the clones is absent; for the studies checked, an unresolved V gene accounts for under half, and the remainder has no known explanation. V and J calls and clone size are as listed in that table; D and trimming were resolved from the DNA. The sample table records about 190,000 clones; 87% of these occur just once. The top ten clones comprise around 1.4% of the sample.

The cohort comprised under 700 healthy bone marrow donors. All cohort members were sampled while nominally healthy, although unrecorded immune exposures were likely present. The donor tested CMV seronegative and was one of the 352 seronegative cohort members. A peripheral blood sample was collected from each donor, and TCR beta sequencing was performed on peripheral blood mononuclear cells. Genomic DNA was extracted from the blood cell samples with the Qiagen DNeasy Blood Extraction Kit. Spanning cysteine to phenylalanine, the CDR3 consists of 15 amino acids. Of all the DNA, just the CDR3 is kept, 45 bases in frame from base 1. In the germline V gene (reference sequence), CDR1 corresponds to SGHNT and CDR2 to YYREEE. V and J lose 4 bases and 2 bases, and a span of 15 bases separates them. The paper's findings and limits, for the study overall: Sequencing depth was assumed to be roughly uniform across donors in the presence/absence analyses, though that assumption may not hold. A further reported finding was that TCR beta sequences accurately predicted the HLA-A and HLA-B alleles for most subjects in the first cohort. Only TCR beta chains were sequenced in this cohort, and the absence of alpha or paired-chain data limited detectable features. The study listed approximately 160 TCR beta chains as associated with cytomegalovirus. According to a later analysis, parvovirus B19, influenza, CMV and Epstein-Barr virus appeared linked to several top co-occurrence clusters. CMV serostatus was the only immune exposure information available for the cohort. Compared with equally common non-associated chains, HLA-associated TCR beta chains in a later analysis were more clonally expanded and had lower generation probabilities. In a later analysis, 15,000 to 20,000 TCR beta sequences were associated with specific HLA alleles at a false discovery rate of 0.05. A cluster of highly shared sequence variants was judged likely to represent a technical artifact of the sequencing pipeline. Some IMGT-functional V segments, including TRBV6-2 and TRBV6-3, could not be told apart with the 87-base-pair reads, so those segments were excluded. In a later genetic analysis, a missense DCLRE1C variant was associated with V-gene and J-gene trimming of TCR beta chains, and the association was replicated in an independent cohort. Correlated functional status among segregating V segments might reflect linkage disequilibrium, but an unknown experimental factor could not be ruled out. The classifier was reported to diagnose cytomegalovirus status with high specificity and sensitivity in both the original and validation cohorts. A later genetic analysis reported fewer N-insertions in productive TCRs among donors in an Asian-associated ancestry cluster than the roughly 620-donor mean. In a later analysis, most CMV-associated TCR beta chains were found to appear HLA-restricted, with HLA associations seemingly driven largely by CMV exposure. A few of the identified cytomegalovirus-associated TCR beta chains were confirmed in vitro to be specific for cytomegalovirus antigens. In an earlier analysis of about 540 of the donors, most TCR beta V segments were observed in productive rearrangements about 90% or about 30% of the time, broadly matching IMGT annotations. Most TCR sequences were observed very rarely across donors, whereas some public TCRs were present in many individuals. Because some donors lacked HLA typing at each locus, the association tests relied only on the typed subset. It was suggested by the authors that the approach could potentially be generalized to other disease states and immunological phenotypes. Because counts were too low, about 18 rarely observed V segments, including chromosome 9 orphons, were excluded from the earlier analysis of 587 of the donors. Strong co-occurrence of HLA alleles, especially DR and DQ, made assigning TCR associations to individual alleles difficult. In a later analysis, TCR association rates were found to vary across HLA loci, with the most associated TCRs seen for DRB1 alleles and the fewest for HLA-C alleles.

The sample taken for sequencing was PBMCs. This clonotype was obtained from a young man in good health and CMV-seronegative. Here the chain combines TRBV5-4 and TRBJ2-5; TRBD1 is perhaps the D gene, given 6 matching bases. The sequenced DNA: TGTGCCAGCAGCCCTGAATACAGGGTACAAGAGACCCAGTACTTC. This encodes CASSPEYRVQETQYF.